The next 8 T cell receptor beta chains were all read from a single sample in a study of early T cells in non-severe SARS-CoV-2 infection. One entry per CDR3 protein, called by TCRdb with MiXCR from the 5' RACE reads. Found here are about 56,000 distinct CDR3 sequences, less than 15% of them singletons; the top ten hold roughly 4%. Sequencing was performed on whole blood, taken at baseline. The source of these receptors is an adult who was a healthcare worker with PCR-confirmed SARS-CoV-2 infection or an uninfected control (not recorded which).

This clonotype was counted only a few times. This chain links TRBV18 with TRBJ2-3, with 7 nucleotides matching TRBD1. This CDR3 is 17 amino acids long. V shed 4 bases, J shed 2 bases, and the junction held 12 bases outside the gene matches. CDR1 and CDR2 (germline): KGHSH, LQKENI. CDR3 in amino acids: CASSLSVTGTHTDTQYF. CDR3 nucleotides: TGTGCCAGCTCACTCAGCGTGACAGGGACACACACAGATACGCAGTATTTT.

The V gene is TRBV6-1, the J gene TRBJ2-1; D is undetermined. Per the germline V gene, CDR1 is MNHNS and CDR2 is SASEGT. Trimming left V 5 bases short and J 5 bases short, with 4 bases between. CDR3 length: 11 residues. CDR3 sequence: CASSHHNEQFF. CDR3 nucleotides: TGTGCCAGCAGTCACCACAATGAGCAGTTCTTC.

At least ten counts were recorded for this clonotype. The rearrangement links TRBV7-9 to TRBJ2-7; D not resolved. Germline CDR1 and CDR2: SEHNR and FQNEAQ (reference sequence). The CDR3 spans 13 residues. Trimming left V 3 bases short and J 0 bases short, with 6 bases between. In DNA, the CDR3 is TGTGCCAGCAGCTTGGGCAACTCCTACGAGCAGTACTTC. It is translated as CASSLGNSYEQYF.

The chain carries TRBV5-5 and TRBJ2-1; D ambiguous. The ends were cut back, 10 bases at V and 5 bases at J, with 10 bases in the middle. Germline CDR1 is SGHKS and CDR2 is YYEKEE (reference sequence). This CDR3 region has 11 residues. The CDR3 nucleotides are TGTGCCGGGTCAAGGAACAATGAGCAGTTCTTC. This sequence encodes CAGSRNNEQFF.

This clonotype was seen repeatedly, ten times or more. The chain joins TRBV5-1 to TRBJ2-7, with D tentatively TRBD2 (6 bases). The ends were cut back, 1 base at V and 4 bases at J, with 15 bases in the middle. CDR1 SGHRS and CDR2 YFSETQ come from the germline V gene. The CDR3 has 15 residues. The CDR3 spells CASSLISGQTYEQYF. DNA of the CDR3: TGCGCCAGCAGCTTGATTAGCGGACAAACTTACGAGCAGTACTTC.

This clonotype showed up just a few times. This chain joins TRBV6-2 or TRBV6-3 and TRBJ2-1; a possible D gene is TRBD2 (6 bases). V was trimmed by 7 bases and J by 9 bases, leaving 16 bases between them. CDR1 and CDR2 (germline): MNHEY, SVGEGT. This CDR3 is 13 amino acids long. CDR3 sequence: CASITRGSGEQFF. CDR3 nucleotides: TGTGCCAGCATTACCCGGGGGAGCGGTGAGCAGTTCTTC.

CDR3 bases: TGTGCCAGCAGCGATATGCCGGGACTGCTCAAGGCGGATACGCAGTATTTT. Its translation is CASSDMPGLLKADTQYF. The rearrangement uses TRBV5-6 and TRBJ2-3, with TRBD2 as a possible D gene (6 bases). The ends were cut back, 4 bases at V and 6 bases at J, with 24 bases in the middle. The CDR3 covers 17 residues. The germline CDR1 and CDR2 sequences are SGHDT and YYEEEE.

This chain joins TRBV7-7 and TRBJ2-2; no clear D. The CDR3 has 14 amino acids. The V and J ends lost 8 bases and 6 bases respectively, with 16 bases between them. Germline values: CDR1 SSHAT, CDR2 FNYEAQ (reference sequence). The CDR3 region is CASEVLQIAGELFF. DNA for the CDR3: TGTGCCAGCGAAGTCTTACAGATCGCCGGGGAGCTGTTTTTT.